This paragraph covers one T cell receptor (delta chain) sequence. TCRdb reanalysed the PCR reads with CATT. The profile shows around 6,000 delta-chain clones, less than 9.5% of them singletons. The source of the sample is a study of human gamma delta and Vdelta1 T cells. The germline gives CDR1 TSWWSYY, CDR2 QGS. This CDR3 is built from 22 residues. The J segment lost 2 bases and the V segment lost 1 base, leaving 23 bases of the junction unmatched. The material sequenced was naive CD27+ Vdelta1 gamma-delta T cells from blood. The receptor was derived from a human donor in good health. This chain uses TRDV1 with TRDJ1, with TRDD3 matching over 9 bases. The chain's CDR3 is CALGEPPQQQLTRGILTDKLIF. In DNA, the CDR3 is TGTGCTCTTGGGGAACCTCCCCAACAGCAACTTACAAGGGGGATACTAACCGATAAACTCATCTTT.